This T cell receptor (beta chain) appears in the sequencing data of a study of blood T cell repertoires in COVID-19. Whole-study context: From the United States, Italy and Spain came samples of acute and convalescent COVID-19. The cDNA or gDNA used as material had been derived from T cells, B-cell-depleted T cells, or PBMCs.

Here immunoSEQ multiplex PCR was the method, and the copy in TCRdb shows in-frame clones only, minus some. The table includes some 150,000 clones, just under 90% detected once. The CDR3 runs to 16 residues. V was trimmed by 3 bases and J by 0 bases, leaving 12 bases between them. Per the germline V gene, CDR1 is SNHLY and CDR2 is FYNNEI. The chain has TRBV2 and TRBJ1-5; D is possibly TRBD1 (5 bases). Sequenced input: peripheral blood. The TCR was taken from a woman in her forties with acute or convalescent COVID-19. CDR3 protein: CASSDGGPLSNQPQHF. The DNA for the CDR3 is TGTGCCAGCAGTGACGGGGGACCCCTTAGCAATCAGCCCCAGCATTTT.